This T cell receptor beta chain was sequenced during a study of radiation and T cells in renal cell carcinoma. V lost 1 base and J lost 4, with 16 bases in between. Germline lookup yields CDR1 LGHNA and CDR2 YNFKEQ. This CDR3 is built from 16 residues. Regarding time point: blood 4 weeks post-SBRT, at nephrectomy. The sample's treatment: 15 Gy SBRT to primary tumor, nephrectomy 4 weeks later. Here immunoSEQ multiplex PCR was the method, and the copy in TCRdb shows in-frame clones only, minus some. The table records fewer than 200,000 clones, 88% of them present only once. V usage is TRBV4-2 and J usage is TRBJ1-2; D possibly corresponds to TRBD1 (5 bases). The clonotype originates from a woman aged 50 to 65 with renal cell carcinoma. This specimen was blood, taken from a patient whose treatment included radiotherapy and nephrectomy. Here the CDR3 DNA reads TGTGCCAGCAGCCAAGTTGGCCGGGACGTCAGCTATGGCTACACCTTC. Protein product: CASSQVGRDVSYGYTF.